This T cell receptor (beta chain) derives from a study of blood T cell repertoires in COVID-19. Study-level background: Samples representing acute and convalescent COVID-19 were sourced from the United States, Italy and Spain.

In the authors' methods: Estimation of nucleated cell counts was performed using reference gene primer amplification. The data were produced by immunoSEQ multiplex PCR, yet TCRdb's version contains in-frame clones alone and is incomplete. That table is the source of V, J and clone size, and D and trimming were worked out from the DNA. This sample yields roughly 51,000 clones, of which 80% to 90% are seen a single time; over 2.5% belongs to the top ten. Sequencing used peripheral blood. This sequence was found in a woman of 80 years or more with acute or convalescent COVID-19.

This CDR3 reads CSVGQTGGNTIYF. The DNA for the CDR3 is TGCAGCGTTGGACAGACAGGAGGAAACACCATATATTTT. This chain links TRBV29-1 with TRBJ1-3; D might be TRBD1 (6 bases). Between the trimmed V and J ends, which lost 4 bases and 4 bases, there was a span of 11 bases. CDR3 length equals 13 residues. The germline gives CDR1 SQVTM, CDR2 ANQGSEA.